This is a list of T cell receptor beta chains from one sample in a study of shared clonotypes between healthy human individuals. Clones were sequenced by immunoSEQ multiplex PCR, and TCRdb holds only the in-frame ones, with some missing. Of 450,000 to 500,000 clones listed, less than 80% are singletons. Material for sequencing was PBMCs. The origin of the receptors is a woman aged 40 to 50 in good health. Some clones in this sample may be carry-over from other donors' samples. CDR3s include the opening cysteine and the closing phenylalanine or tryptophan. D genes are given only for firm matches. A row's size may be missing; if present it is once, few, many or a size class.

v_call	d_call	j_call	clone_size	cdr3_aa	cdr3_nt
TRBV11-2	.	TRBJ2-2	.	CASSERVTGTGELFF	TGTGCCAGCAGCGAGCGGGTAACAGGGACCGGGGAGCTGTTTTTT
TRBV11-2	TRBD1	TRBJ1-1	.	CASRRQGGMNTEAFF	TGTGCCAGCAGGCGACAGGGGGGGATGAACACTGAAGCTTTCTTT
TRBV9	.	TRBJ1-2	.	CASSVEGGMYGYTF	TGTGCCAGCAGCGTCGAAGGGGGGATGTATGGCTACACCTTC
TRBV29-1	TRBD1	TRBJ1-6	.	CSAQTGGDSPLHF	TGCAGCGCCCAGACAGGGGGCGATTCACCCCTCCACTTT
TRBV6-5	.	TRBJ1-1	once	CVSSRDNTEAFF	TGTGTCAGCAGTAGGGACAACACCGAAGCTTTCTTT
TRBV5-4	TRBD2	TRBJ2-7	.	CASSLGGLASGRKYEQYF	TGTGCCAGCAGCTTGGGGGGTCTGGCTAGCGGGAGGAAGTACGAGCAGTACTTC
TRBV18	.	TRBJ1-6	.	CASSPTEDSPLHF	TGTGCCAGCTCACCGACAGAGGATTCACCCCTCCACTTT
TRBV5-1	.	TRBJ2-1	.	CASSPNNEQFF	TGCGCCAGCAGCCCGAACAATGAGCAGTTCTTC
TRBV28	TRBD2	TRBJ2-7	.	CASSLGSGRASREQYF	TGTGCCAGCAGTTTAGGGAGCGGGAGGGCCTCGCGCGAGCAGTACTTC
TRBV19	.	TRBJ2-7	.	CASSIYTAPVPSYEQYF	TGTGCCAGTAGTATTTACACTGCGCCAGTTCCTTCCTACGAGCAGTACTTC
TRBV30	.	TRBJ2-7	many	CAWSVGTYEQYF	TGTGCCTGGAGTGTAGGGACCTACGAGCAGTACTTC
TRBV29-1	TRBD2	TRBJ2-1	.	CSVRLAGGYNEQFF	TGCAGCGTTCGACTAGCGGGAGGCTACAATGAGCAGTTCTTC
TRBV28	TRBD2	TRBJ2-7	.	CASTRGLAGAYEQYF	TGTGCCAGCACCAGGGGACTAGCGGGAGCCTACGAGCAGTACTTC
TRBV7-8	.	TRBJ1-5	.	CASSLDKGEGNQPQHF	TGTGCCAGCAGCTTAGACAAAGGGGAAGGCAATCAGCCCCAGCATTTT
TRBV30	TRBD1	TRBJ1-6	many	CACPGQGADNSPLHF	TGTGCCTGCCCCGGACAGGGGGCCGATAATTCACCCCTCCACTTT
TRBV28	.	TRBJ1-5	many	CASSLTSTYSNQPQHF	TGTGCCAGCAGTTTGACGAGCACATATAGCAATCAGCCCCAGCATTTT
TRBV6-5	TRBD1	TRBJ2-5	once	CASRGTGKETQYF	TGTGCCAGCAGGGGGACAGGAAAAGAGACCCAGTACTTC
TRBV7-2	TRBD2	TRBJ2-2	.	CASSLSSGSFSGELFF	TGTGCCAGCAGCTTATCTAGCGGGAGTTTCTCCGGGGAGCTGTTTTTT
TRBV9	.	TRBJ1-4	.	CASSVEMGEKLFF	TGTGCCAGCAGCGTAGAGATGGGTGAAAAACTGTTTTTT
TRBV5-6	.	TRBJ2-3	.	CASNKRWRVSTDTQYF	TGTGCCAGCAACAAACGGTGGCGGGTCAGCACAGATACGCAGTATTTT
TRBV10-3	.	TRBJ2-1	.	CAISEGSYNEQFF	TGTGCCATCAGTGAGGGCTCCTACAATGAGCAGTTCTTC
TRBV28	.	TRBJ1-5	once	CASSFGRDSNQPQHF	TGTGCCAGCAGTTTCGGACGAGATAGCAATCAGCCCCAGCATTTT
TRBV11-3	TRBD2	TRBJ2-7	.	CASSLAPSTSGSAYEQYF	TGTGCCAGCAGCTTAGCGCCCTCAACTAGCGGGAGTGCCTACGAGCAGTACTTC
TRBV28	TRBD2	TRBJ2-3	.	CASSLGGASGDTQYF	TGTGCCAGCAGTTTGGGAGGGGCTAGCGGAGATACGCAGTATTTT
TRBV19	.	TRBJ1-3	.	CASRALQPGNTIYF	TGTGCCAGTAGGGCCCTTCAGCCTGGAAACACCATATATTTT
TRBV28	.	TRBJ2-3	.	CASSLEPTGTDTQYF	TGTGCCAGCAGTTTGGAACCTACGGGCACAGATACGCAGTATTTT
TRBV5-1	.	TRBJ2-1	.	CASSLAIQGLGSYNEQFF	TGCGCCAGCAGCTTGGCCATCCAGGGTCTTGGGTCCTACAATGAGCAGTTCTTC
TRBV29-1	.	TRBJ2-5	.	CSVGWTQETQYF	TGCAGCGTCGGATGGACCCAAGAGACCCAGTACTTC
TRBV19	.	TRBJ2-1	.	CASSMVTKHLGNEQFF	TGTGCCAGTAGTATGGTGACCAAGCACTTAGGGAATGAGCAGTTCTTC
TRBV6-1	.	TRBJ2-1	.	CASSARTIREQFF	TGTGCCAGCAGTGCCCGGACAATCCGGGAGCAGTTCTTC
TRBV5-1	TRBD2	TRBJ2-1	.	CASSLEGTSDEQFF	TGCGCCAGCAGCTTGGAAGGGACTAGCGATGAGCAGTTCTTC
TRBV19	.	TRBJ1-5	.	CASSLLGERVNSNQPQHF	TGTGCCAGTAGTCTCCTCGGTGAGCGGGTGAATAGCAATCAGCCCCAGCATTTT